These T cell receptor beta chains were read from a single sample in a study of PD-1 blockade in classical Hodgkin lymphoma. Sequenced by immunoSEQ multiplex PCR; TCRdb stores in-frame clones only, minus some. The sample includes 50,000 to 65,000 clones, less than 95% of them seen just once. Here the sequenced sample was peripheral blood mononuclear cells (PBMCs), taken before the second cycle of nivolumab. The receptors were gathered from a human donor with classical Hodgkin lymphoma. The CDR3 runs from the conserved cysteine through the conserved F or W. The D gene is left open where the match is weak. Some rows have no size entry. The others give once, few or many, or a class for an expanded clone.

TRBJ1-1,TRBD1,TRBV6-5,NA,TGTGCCACCAAGATGGACAGGGACACTGAAGCTTTCTTT,CATKMDRDTEAFF
TRBJ2-1,TRBD2,TRBV7-9,NA,TGTGCCAGCAGCTTAATTCTACTAGCGGGAGGGCTCAATGAGCAGTTCTTC,CASSLILLAGGLNEQFF
TRBJ1-2,NA,TRBV10-3,NA,TGTGCCATCAGTCCCTTCGAGGGTGGCTACACCTTC,CAISPFEGGYTF
TRBJ2-3,NA,TRBV30,NA,TGTGCCTGGAGTGCCCTAGCCGTGCACACAGATACGCAGTATTTT,CAWSALAVHTDTQYF
TRBJ2-7,NA,TRBV27,NA,TGTGCCAGCAGTTTTGGGGCCGGGGCAAAGTCAGGGATTTACGAGCAGTACTTC,CASSFGAGAKSGIYEQYF
TRBJ1-4,NA,TRBV9,NA,TGTGCCAGCAGCCCCCTCTCAGGGCAAGACGCTAATGAAAAACTGTTTTTT,CASSPLSGQDANEKLFF
TRBJ1-1,TRBD1,TRBV10-3,NA,TGTGCCACCACCACAGGGGACACTGAAGCTTTCTTT,CATTTGDTEAFF
TRBJ2-2,NA,TRBV28,NA,TGTGCCAGCAGTCCCCCGGGGTGGACAAACACCGGGGAGCTGTTTTTT,CASSPPGWTNTGELFF
TRBJ2-7,TRBD1,TRBV4-3,NA,TGCGCCAGCAGCCAAGAGCCAGCCGGGACAGGGAGGTTCAACGAGCAGTACTTC,CASSQEPAGTGRFNEQYF
TRBJ2-7,NA,TRBV28,NA,TGTGCCAGCAGTCGGACTGGTTCAAGCTCCTACGAGCAGTACTTC,CASSRTGSSSYEQYF
TRBJ2-1,TRBD2,TRBV29-1,NA,TGCAGCCATGGACTAGCGGATTACAATGAGCAGTTCTTC,CSHGLADYNEQFF
TRBJ1-1,NA,TRBV27,NA,TGTGCCAGCAGTTTATGGGGGACCGAGAACACTGAAGCTTTCTTT,CASSLWGTENTEAFF
TRBJ2-2,TRBD2,TRBV10-3,NA,TGTGCCATCAGTGAGTCACTAGCGGGAGAGGTTGCCGGGGAGCTGTTTTTT,CAISESLAGEVAGELFF
TRBJ2-7,TRBD1,TRBV27,NA,TGTGCCAGCAGTGGGACAGGGGTTTCCTACGAGCAGTACTTC,CASSGTGVSYEQYF
TRBJ1-3,NA,TRBV7-6,NA,TGTGCCAGCAGCTTATCTCCGGCCTTCTCTGGAAACACCATATATTTT,CASSLSPAFSGNTIYF
TRBJ1-6,NA,TRBV11-3,NA,TGTGCCAGCAGCCTAAAGCCGGCCCCGAATTCACCCCTCCACTTT,CASSLKPAPNSPLHF
TRBJ2-7,NA,TRBV29-1,NA,TGCAGCGTTGTCCGGGGGGCGCAGGGCGAGCAGTACTTC,CSVVRGAQGEQYF
TRBJ1-1,NA,TRBV30,NA,TGTGCCTGGAGTGGGTGGGCAGGGGTAAACACTGAAGCTTTCTTT,CAWSGWAGVNTEAFF
TRBJ2-5,NA,TRBV28,NA,TGTGCCAGCAGTTTACCCACAACGGGGGAGACCCAGTACTTC,CASSLPTTGETQYF
TRBJ1-2,NA,TRBV27,once,TGTGCCAGCAGTTACATATTTTCCGGAACAGGGCCCTATGGCTACACCTTC,CASSYIFSGTGPYGYTF
TRBJ1-2,NA,TRBV5-5,few,TGTGCCAGCAGCTTGACCTCGCCCCTTTACTATGGCTACACCTTC,CASSLTSPLYYGYTF
TRBJ1-1,TRBD1,TRBV7-9,NA,TGTGCCAGCAGCCAAACGGGACAGTCTGGGAACACTGAAGCTTTCTTT,CASSQTGQSGNTEAFF
TRBJ2-7,TRBD1,TRBV28,once,TGTGCCAGCAGCTTTGACAGGGGCGAGCAGTACTTC,CASSFDRGEQYF
TRBJ2-7,TRBD1,TRBV25-1,NA,TGTGCCAGCAGGACAGGGGGCGAAGAGCAGTACTTC,CASRTGGEEQYF
TRBJ2-7,NA,TRBV10-1,NA,TGCGCCAGCACCAATCATCAGGGAAAAGTGGACTACGAGCAGTACTTC,CASTNHQGKVDYEQYF
TRBJ1-1,NA,TRBV19,medium-sized,TGTGCCAGTAGTATAAGGCGGGGCATCCGGACTTCGAACACTGAAGCTTTCTTT,CASSIRRGIRTSNTEAFF
TRBJ2-5,NA,TRBV27,NA,TGTGCCAGCAGTTTTTCCCTAGGCCCCCAAGAGACCCAGTACTTC,CASSFSLGPQETQYF
TRBJ1-1,NA,TRBV6-5,few,TGTGCCAGCAGTTACGGGAGCGGCATTGCGAACACTGAAGCTTTCTTT,CASSYGSGIANTEAFF
TRBJ2-7,TRBD1,TRBV15,NA,TGTGCCACCAGCAGAGATGGTGGACAGGGGGTTTCCTACGAGCAGTACTTC,CATSRDGGQGVSYEQYF
TRBJ2-1,TRBD2,TRBV11-2,NA,TGTGCCAGCAGCTTTTCTAGACTAGCGGGGGGAAGTACCTACAATGAGCAGTTCTTC,CASSFSRLAGGSTYNEQFF
TRBJ2-6,NA,TRBV7-3,NA,TGTGCCAGCAGCTTAACTGCGGGCTCTGGGGCCAACGTCCTGACTTTC,CASSLTAGSGANVLTF
TRBJ2-7,NA,TRBV6-5,NA,TGTGCCAGCAAAAGGGCCCGGGAACCCTACGAGCAGTACTTC,CASKRAREPYEQYF
TRBJ1-4,NA,TRBV7-2,NA,TGTGCCAGCAGCCGAGATGCAACTAATGAAAAACTGTTTTTT,CASSRDATNEKLFF
TRBJ1-2,TRBD1,TRBV9,NA,TGTGCCAGCAGCGACCGGGACAGGGCTGATGGCTACACCTTC,CASSDRDRADGYTF
TRBJ1-3,NA,TRBV6-1,NA,TGTGCCAGCAGTACGGGGCTAGGAAACACCATATATTTT,CASSTGLGNTIYF
TRBJ1-2,NA,TRBV7-8,NA,TGTGCCAGCAGCCCAAGCCTAATCTATGGCTACACCTTC,CASSPSLIYGYTF
TRBJ2-5,NA,TRBV18,NA,TGTGCCAGCTCAACACAAGAGACCCAGTACTTC,CASSTQETQYF
TRBJ2-1,NA,TRBV19,NA,TGTGCCAGTAGATGGAGCCGCGGGGTCCGCTACAATGAGCAGTTCTTC,CASRWSRGVRYNEQFF
TRBJ2-5,NA,TRBV19,NA,TGTGCCAGTAGTAGGAAGCAAGAGACCCAGTACTTC,CASSRKQETQYF
TRBJ1-3,NA,TRBV29-1,medium-sized,TGCAGCGGGACAGCAACTGGAAACACCATATATTTT,CSGTATGNTIYF
TRBJ2-7,NA,TRBV20-1,NA,TGCAGTGCTAGACAGGGCTACGAGCAGTACTTC,CSARQGYEQYF
TRBJ2-7,TRBD2,TRBV30,NA,TGTGCCTGGATGTTAGCGGGGGGGCCCGAGTATCCCTACGAGCAGTACTTC,CAWMLAGGPEYPYEQYF
TRBJ1-2,TRBD1,TRBV30,NA,TGTGCCGGGACCTGGGACAGGGGACTGTATGGCTACACCTTC,CAGTWDRGLYGYTF
TRBJ1-2,TRBD1,TRBV15,NA,TGTGCCACCAGCAGATCCCGACAGGGGACGAACTATGGCTACACCTTC,CATSRSRQGTNYGYTF
TRBJ1-1,NA,TRBV28,NA,TGTGCCAGCAGTTTGGTAAAGGGGCCTGAAGCTTTCTTT,CASSLVKGPEAFF
TRBJ1-1,NA,TRBV7-9,NA,TGTGCCAGCAGCTTAGGGGGGGAAGCTTTCTTT,CASSLGGEAFF
TRBJ1-6,NA,TRBV28,once,TGTGCCAGCAGTGAACCGGGTCGAAATTCACCCCTCCACTTT,CASSEPGRNSPLHF
TRBJ2-1,NA,TRBV5-4,NA,TGTGCCAGCAGCTCGCAAGCGCTATCATACAATGAGCAGTTCTTC,CASSSQALSYNEQFF
TRBJ2-2,TRBD1,TRBV11-2,once,TGTGCCAGCAGCTTAGGGGGACAGGGGAAGATCGGGGAGCTGTTTTTT,CASSLGGQGKIGELFF
TRBJ2-3,NA,TRBV30,NA,TGTGCCTGGAGTGCCGGGGACCCCACAGATACGCAGTATTTT,CAWSAGDPTDTQYF
TRBJ1-1,NA,TRBV9,NA,TGTGCCAGCAGCGCCCGTACAGGGCTGAACACTGAAGCTTTCTTT,CASSARTGLNTEAFF
TRBJ2-3,TRBD2,TRBV19,NA,TGTGCCAGTAGTATAGCGGGAGGGCAAGATACGCAGTATTTT,CASSIAGGQDTQYF
TRBJ1-1,TRBD1,TRBV28,NA,TGTGCCAGCAGATCGCCCGGGACAGTGGGCACTGAAGCTTTCTTT,CASRSPGTVGTEAFF
TRBJ2-5,TRBD2,TRBV27,NA,TGTGCCAGCAGTTTCCAACTAGCGGGGCAAGAGACCCAGTACTTC,CASSFQLAGQETQYF
TRBJ2-3,TRBD2,TRBV6-4,NA,TGTGCCAGCAGTGCAACTAGCGGGGAGACCACAGATACGCAGTATTTT,CASSATSGETTDTQYF
TRBJ2-7,TRBD2,TRBV4-3,once,TGCGCCAGCAGTAAGGGCGGGAGGACCGACTACGAGCAGTACTTC,CASSKGGRTDYEQYF
TRBJ2-1,TRBD1,TRBV7-9,NA,TGTGCCAGCAGCCCTATTTGGGACAGCGAGCAGTTCTTC,CASSPIWDSEQFF